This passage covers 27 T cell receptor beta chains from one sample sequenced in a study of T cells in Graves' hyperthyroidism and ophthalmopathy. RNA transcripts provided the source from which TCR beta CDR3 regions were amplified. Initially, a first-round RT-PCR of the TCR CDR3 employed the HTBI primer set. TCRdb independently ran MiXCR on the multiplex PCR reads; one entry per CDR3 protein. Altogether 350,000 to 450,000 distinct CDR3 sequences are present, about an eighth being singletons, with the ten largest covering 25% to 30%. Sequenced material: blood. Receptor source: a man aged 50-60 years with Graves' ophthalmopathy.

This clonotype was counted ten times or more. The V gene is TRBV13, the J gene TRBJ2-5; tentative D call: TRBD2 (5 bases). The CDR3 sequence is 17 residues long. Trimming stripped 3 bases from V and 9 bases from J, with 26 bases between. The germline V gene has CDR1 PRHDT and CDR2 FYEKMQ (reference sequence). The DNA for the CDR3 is TGTGCCAGCAGCTTGGGGTCCCGGCGGTCGGTCGGGGTGTCCCAGTACTTC. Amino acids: CASSLGSRRSVGVSQYF.

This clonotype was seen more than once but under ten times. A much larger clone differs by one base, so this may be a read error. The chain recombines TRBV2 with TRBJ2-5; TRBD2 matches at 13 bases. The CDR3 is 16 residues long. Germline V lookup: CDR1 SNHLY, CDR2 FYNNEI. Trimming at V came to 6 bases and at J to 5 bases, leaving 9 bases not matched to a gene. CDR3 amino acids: CASRRTSGGSWETQYF. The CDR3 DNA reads TGTGCCAGCAGACGGACTAGCGGGGGTTCGTGGGAGACCCAGTACTTC.

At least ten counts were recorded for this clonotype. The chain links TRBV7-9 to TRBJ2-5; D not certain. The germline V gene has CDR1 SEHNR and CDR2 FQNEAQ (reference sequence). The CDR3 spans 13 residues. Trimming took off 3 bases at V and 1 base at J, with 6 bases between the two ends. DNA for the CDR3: TGTGCCAGCAGCTTTTCCAGCCAAGAGACCCAGTACTTC. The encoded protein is CASSFSSQETQYF.

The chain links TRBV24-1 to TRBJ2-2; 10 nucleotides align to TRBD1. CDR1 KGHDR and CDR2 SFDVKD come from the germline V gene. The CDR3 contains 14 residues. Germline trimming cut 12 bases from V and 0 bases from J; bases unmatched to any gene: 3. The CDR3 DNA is TGTGCCTCCGGACAGGGGGCGAACACCGGGGAGCTGTTTTTT. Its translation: CASGQGANTGELFF.

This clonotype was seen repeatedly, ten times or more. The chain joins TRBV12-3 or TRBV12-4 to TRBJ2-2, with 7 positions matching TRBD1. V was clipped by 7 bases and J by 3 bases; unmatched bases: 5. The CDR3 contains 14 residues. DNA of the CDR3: TGTGCCAGCAAGCTGGGACAGTACACCGGGGAGCTGTTTTTT. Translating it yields CASKLGQYTGELFF.

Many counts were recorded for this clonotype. The chain's CDR3 is CATSDFTQGASGEQFF. Written as DNA, the CDR3 is TGTGCCACCAGTGATTTTACGCAGGGGGCTTCGGGTGAGCAGTTCTTC. V gene TRBV24-1 combines with J gene TRBJ2-1, with TRBD1 matching over 8 bases. Germline-derived CDR1 and CDR2 are KGHDR and SFDVKD. The V segment lost 1 base and the J segment 9 bases; nucleotides outside the gene matches: 10. The CDR3 sequence is 16 residues long.

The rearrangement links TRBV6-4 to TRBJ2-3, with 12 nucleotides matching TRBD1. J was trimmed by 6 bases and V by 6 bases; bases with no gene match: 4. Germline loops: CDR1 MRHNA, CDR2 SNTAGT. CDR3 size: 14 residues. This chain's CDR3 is CASSEGTGGDTQYF. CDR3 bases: TGTGCCAGCAGCGAAGGGACAGGGGGCGATACGCAGTATTTT.

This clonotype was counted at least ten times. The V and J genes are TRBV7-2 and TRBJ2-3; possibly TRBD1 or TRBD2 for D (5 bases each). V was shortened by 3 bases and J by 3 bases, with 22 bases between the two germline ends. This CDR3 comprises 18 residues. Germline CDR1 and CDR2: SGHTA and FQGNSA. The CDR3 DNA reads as TGTGCCAGCAGCTTTAAGACGGGGCCCCCCCCACGGACAGATACGCAGTATTTT. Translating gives CASSFKTGPPPRTDTQYF.

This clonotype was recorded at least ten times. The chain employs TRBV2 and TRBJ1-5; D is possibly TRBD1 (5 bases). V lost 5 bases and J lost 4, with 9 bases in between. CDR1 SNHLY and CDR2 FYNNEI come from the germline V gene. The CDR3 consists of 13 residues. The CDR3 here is CASSFKGNQPQHF. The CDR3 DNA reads TGTGCCAGCAGTTTCAAGGGGAATCAGCCCCAGCATTTT. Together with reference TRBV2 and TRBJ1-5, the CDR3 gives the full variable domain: EPEVTQTPSHQVTQMGQEVILRCVPISNHLYFYWYRQILGQKVEFLVSFYNNEISEKSEIFDDQFSVERPDGSNFTLKIRSTKLEDSAMYFCASSFKGNQPQHFGDGTRLSIL.

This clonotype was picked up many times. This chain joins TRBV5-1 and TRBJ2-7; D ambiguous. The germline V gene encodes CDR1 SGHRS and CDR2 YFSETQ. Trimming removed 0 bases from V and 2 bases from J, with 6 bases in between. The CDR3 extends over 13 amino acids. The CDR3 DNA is TGCGCCAGCAGCTTGGAAGGAACCTACGAGCAGTACTTC. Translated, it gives CASSLEGTYEQYF. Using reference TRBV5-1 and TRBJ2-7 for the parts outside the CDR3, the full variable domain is KAGVTQTPRYLIKTRGQQVTLSCSPISGHRSVSWYQQTPGQGLQFLFEYFSETQRNKGNFPGRFSGRQFSNSRSEMNVSTLELGDSALYLCASSLEGTYEQYFGPGTRLTVT.

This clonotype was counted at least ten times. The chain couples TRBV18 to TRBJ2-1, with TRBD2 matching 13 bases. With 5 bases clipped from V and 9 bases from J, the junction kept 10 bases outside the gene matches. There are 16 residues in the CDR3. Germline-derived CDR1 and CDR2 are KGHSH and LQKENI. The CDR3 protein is CASSTRTSGSFGEQFF. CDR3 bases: TGTGCCAGCTCAACTCGGACTAGCGGGAGCTTCGGTGAGCAGTTCTTC. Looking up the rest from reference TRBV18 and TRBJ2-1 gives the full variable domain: NAGVMQNPRHLVRRRGQEARLRCSPMKGHSHVYWYRQLPEEGLKFMVYLQKENIIDESGMPKERFSAEFPKEGPSILRIQQVVRGDSAAYFCASSTRTSGSFGEQFFGPGTRLTVL.

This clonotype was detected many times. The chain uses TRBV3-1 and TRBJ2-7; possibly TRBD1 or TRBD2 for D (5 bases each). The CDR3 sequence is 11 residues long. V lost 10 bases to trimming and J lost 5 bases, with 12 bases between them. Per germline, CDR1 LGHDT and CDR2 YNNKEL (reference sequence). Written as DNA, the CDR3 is TGTGCCACCGAGGGGTTGAACGAGCAGTACTTC. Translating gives CATEGLNEQYF.

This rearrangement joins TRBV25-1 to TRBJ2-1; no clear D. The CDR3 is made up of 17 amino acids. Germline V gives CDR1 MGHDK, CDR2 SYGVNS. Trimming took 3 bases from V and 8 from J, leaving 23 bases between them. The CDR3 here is CASSDGLGTSLGYEQFF. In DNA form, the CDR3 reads TGTGCCAGCAGTGACGGGTTGGGCACCTCGTTAGGCTATGAGCAGTTCTTC. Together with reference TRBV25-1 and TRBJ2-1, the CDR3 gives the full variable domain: EADIYQTPRYLVIGTGKKITLECSQTMGHDKMYWYQQDPGMELHLIHYSYGVNSTEKGDLSSESTVSRIRTEHFPLTLESARPSHTSQYLCASSDGLGTSLGYEQFFGPGTRLTVL.

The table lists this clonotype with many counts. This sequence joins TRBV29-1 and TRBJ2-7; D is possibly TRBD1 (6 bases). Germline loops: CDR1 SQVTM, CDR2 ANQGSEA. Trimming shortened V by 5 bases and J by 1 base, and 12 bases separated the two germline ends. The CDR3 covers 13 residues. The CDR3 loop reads CSVFGRGSYEQYF. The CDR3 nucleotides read TGCAGCGTTTTCGGCAGGGGTTCCTACGAGCAGTACTTC.

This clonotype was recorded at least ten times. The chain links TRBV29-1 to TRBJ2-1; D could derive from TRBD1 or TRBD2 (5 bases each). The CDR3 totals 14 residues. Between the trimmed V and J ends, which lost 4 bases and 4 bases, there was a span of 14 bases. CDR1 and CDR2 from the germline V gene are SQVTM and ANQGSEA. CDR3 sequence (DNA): TGCAGCGTTGCGGAAGGGGCGGGTTACAATGAGCAGTTCTTC. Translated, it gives CSVAEGAGYNEQFF.

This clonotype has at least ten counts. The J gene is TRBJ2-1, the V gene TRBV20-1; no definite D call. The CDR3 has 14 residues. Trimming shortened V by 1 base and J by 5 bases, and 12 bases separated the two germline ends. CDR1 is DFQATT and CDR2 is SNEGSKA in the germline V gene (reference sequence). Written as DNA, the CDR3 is TGCAGTGCTAGAGGACACAGATCAAACAATGAGCAGTTCTTC. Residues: CSARGHRSNNEQFF.

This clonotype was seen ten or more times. The CDR3 is CASTRQGRPYEQYF. DNA of the CDR3: TGTGCCAGCACCCGACAGGGGCGACCCTACGAGCAGTACTTC. The rearrangement uses TRBV7-2 and TRBJ2-7; 8 nucleotides line up with TRBD1. The CDR3 is 14 amino acids. J lost 2 bases, V lost 7 bases, and 7 bases had no gene match. The germline V gene has CDR1 SGHTA and CDR2 FQGNSA.

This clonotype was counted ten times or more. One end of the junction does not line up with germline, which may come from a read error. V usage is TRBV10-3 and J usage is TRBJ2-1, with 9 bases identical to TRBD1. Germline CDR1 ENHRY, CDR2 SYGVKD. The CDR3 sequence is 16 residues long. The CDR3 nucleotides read TGTGCCATCAGTGAAGAAGCCGGGACAGGGTCGAATGAACAGTTCTTC. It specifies CAISEEAGTGSNEQFF.

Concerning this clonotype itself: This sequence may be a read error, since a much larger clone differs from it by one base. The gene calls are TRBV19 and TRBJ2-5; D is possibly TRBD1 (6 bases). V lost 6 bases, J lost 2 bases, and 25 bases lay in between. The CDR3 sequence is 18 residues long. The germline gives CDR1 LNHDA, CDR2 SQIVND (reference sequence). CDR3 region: CASSGPGTPPHRQETQYF. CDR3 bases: TGTGCCAGTAGCGGCCCCGGGACACCCCCCCACCGACAAGAGACCCAGTACTTC.

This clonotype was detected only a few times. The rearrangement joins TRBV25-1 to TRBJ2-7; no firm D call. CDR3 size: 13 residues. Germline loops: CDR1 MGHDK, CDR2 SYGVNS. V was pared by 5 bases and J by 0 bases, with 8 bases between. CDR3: CASSRQTSYEQYF. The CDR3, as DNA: TGTGCCAGCAGTCGACAAACCTCCTACGAGCAGTACTTC.

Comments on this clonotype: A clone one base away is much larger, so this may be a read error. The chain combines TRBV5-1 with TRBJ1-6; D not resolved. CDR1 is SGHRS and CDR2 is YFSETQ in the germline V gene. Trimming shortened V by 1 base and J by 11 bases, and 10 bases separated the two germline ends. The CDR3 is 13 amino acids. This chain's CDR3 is CASSLSWRAPLHF. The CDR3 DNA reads TGCGCCAGCAGCTTGAGTTGGAGAGCACCCCTCCACTTT. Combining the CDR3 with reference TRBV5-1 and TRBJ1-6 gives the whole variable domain KAGVTQTPRYLIKTRGQQVTLSCSPISGHRSVSWYQQTPGQGLQFLFEYFSETQRNKGNFPGRFSGRQFSNSRSEMNVSTLELGDSALYLCASSLSWRAPLHFGNGTRLTVT.

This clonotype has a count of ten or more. The CDR3, as DNA: TGTGCCAGCAGCCCCGTTCGGACTGAAGCTTTCTTT. Amino acid sequence: CASSPVRTEAFF. This chain connects TRBV6-1 to TRBJ1-1, with D unclear. This CDR3 region has 12 residues. Per the germline V gene, CDR1 is MNHNS and CDR2 is SASEGT. V lost 6 bases and J lost 5, with 10 bases in between.

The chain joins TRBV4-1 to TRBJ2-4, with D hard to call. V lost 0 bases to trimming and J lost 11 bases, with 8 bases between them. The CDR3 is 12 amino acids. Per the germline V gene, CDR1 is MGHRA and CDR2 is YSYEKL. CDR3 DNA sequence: TGCGCCAGCAGCCAAGATAATAAAGTTCAGTACTTC. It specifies CASSQDNKVQYF.

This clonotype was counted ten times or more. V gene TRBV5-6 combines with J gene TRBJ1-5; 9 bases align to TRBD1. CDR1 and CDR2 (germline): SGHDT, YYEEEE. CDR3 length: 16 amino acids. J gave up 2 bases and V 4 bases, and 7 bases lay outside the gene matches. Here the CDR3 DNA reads TGTGCCAGCAGCGCAACAGGGGGCGTCGGCAATCAGCCCCAGCATTTT. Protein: CASSATGGVGNQPQHF.

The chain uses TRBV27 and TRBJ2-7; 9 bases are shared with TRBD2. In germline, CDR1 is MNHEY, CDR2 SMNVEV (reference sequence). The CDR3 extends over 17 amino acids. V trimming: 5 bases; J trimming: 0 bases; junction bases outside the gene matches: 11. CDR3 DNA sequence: TGTGCCAGCAGTCCCGGGACTAGCAGGTTAAGCTCCTACGAGCAGTACTTC. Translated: CASSPGTSRLSSYEQYF.

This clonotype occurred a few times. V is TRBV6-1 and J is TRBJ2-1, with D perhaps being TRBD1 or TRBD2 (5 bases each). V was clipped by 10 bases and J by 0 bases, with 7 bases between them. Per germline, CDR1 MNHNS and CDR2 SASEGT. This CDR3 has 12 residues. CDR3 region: CATGSSYNEQFF. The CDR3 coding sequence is TGTGCCACAGGGAGCTCCTACAATGAGCAGTTCTTC.

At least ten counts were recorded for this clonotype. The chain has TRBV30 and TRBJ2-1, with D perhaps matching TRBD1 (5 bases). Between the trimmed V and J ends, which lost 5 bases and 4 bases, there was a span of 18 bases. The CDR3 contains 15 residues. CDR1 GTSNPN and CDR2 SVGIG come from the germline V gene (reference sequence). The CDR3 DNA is TGTGCCTGGCTCAAGAAAGGACATATTTACAATGAGCAGTTCTTC. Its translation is CAWLKKGHIYNEQFF.